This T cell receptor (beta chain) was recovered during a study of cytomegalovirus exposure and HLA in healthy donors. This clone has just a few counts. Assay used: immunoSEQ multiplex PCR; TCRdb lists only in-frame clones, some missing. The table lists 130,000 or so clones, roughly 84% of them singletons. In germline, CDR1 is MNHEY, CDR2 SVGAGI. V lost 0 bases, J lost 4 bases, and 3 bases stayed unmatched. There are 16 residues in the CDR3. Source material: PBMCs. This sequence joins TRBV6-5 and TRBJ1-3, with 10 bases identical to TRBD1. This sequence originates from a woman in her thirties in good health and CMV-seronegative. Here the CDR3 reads CASSYSRTGGGNTIYF. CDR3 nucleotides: TGTGCCAGCAGTTACTCCCGGACAGGGGGGGGAAACACCATATATTTT.